Below, 20 T cell receptor beta chains from the same sample are listed, as sequenced in a study of T cells in Graves' hyperthyroidism and ophthalmopathy. Using RNA transcripts as the source, TCR beta CDR3 regions were amplified. Initially, a first-round RT-PCR of the TCR CDR3 employed the HTBI primer set. TCRdb recomputed calls from the multiplex PCR reads with MiXCR, one row per CDR3 protein. The sample yields 300,000 or so distinct CDR3 sequences, about 17% seen once. Sequencing was carried out using blood. The receptors originated from a woman aged 60-75 years with Graves' ophthalmopathy.

This clonotype came up a few times. The chain is built from TRBV6-1 and TRBJ1-4; D unclear. In germline, CDR1 is MNHNS, CDR2 SASEGT. Trimming left V 6 bases short and J 10 bases short, with 18 bases between. This CDR3 has 14 amino acids. The CDR3 coding sequence is TGTGCCAGCAGCTCGGGCCCATTAGAACCAAAACTGTTTTTT. As protein: CASSSGPLEPKLFF.

The genes are TRBV27 and TRBJ2-7; 7 bases match TRBD2. Looked up from germline, CDR1 is MNHEY and CDR2 is SMNVEV (reference sequence). V was clipped by 2 bases and J by 5 bases; unmatched bases: 6. This CDR3 spans 14 amino acids. The chain's CDR3 is CASSLGLAVNEQYF. CDR3 DNA: TGTGCCAGCAGTTTAGGCCTAGCGGTGAACGAGCAGTACTTC.

Points on this clonotype: Because it lacks the conserved phenylalanine or tryptophan at the end, this CDR3 is likely a read error. The chain has TRBV11-2 and TRBJ2-2, with D perhaps TRBD1 or TRBD2 (5 bases each). Trimming cost V 2 bases and J 5 bases, with 9 bases left between them. The CDR3 extends over 14 amino acids. Germline loops: CDR1 SGHAT, CDR2 FQNNGV. The CDR3 sequence is CASSLIRETGELFL. CDR3 bases: TGTGCCAGCAGCTTAATCAGGGAGACCGGGGAGCTGTTTCTT.

The chain links TRBV2 to TRBJ1-2, with a possible D match to TRBD1 (6 bases). CDR1 and CDR2 from the germline V gene are SNHLY and FYNNEI. The ends were cut back, 6 bases at V and 8 bases at J, with 22 bases in the middle. There are 15 residues in the CDR3. The CDR3 coding sequence is TGTGCCAGCAGCTTAGGTTCCCCAGGGGCAGGCGGCTACACCTTC. Encoded protein: CASSLGSPGAGGYTF.

This clonotype was counted at least ten times. The J gene is TRBJ2-5, the V gene TRBV11-2; the D call may be TRBD1 or TRBD2 (7 bases each). Germline-derived CDR1 and CDR2 are SGHAT and FQNNGV. The CDR3 loop spans 15 amino acids. The V end lost 4 bases, the J end lost 5 bases, and 17 bases lay between the germline ends. The CDR3 region is CASSSSRQGGETQYF. As DNA, the CDR3 is TGTGCCAGCAGCTCATCCCGCCAGGGGGGGGAGACCCAGTACTTC.

This clonotype was recorded many times. The chain uses TRBV27 and TRBJ1-1; 9 nucleotides line up with TRBD1. The trim removed 5 bases at V and 1 base at J, leaving 5 bases unmatched. Germline loops: CDR1 MNHEY, CDR2 SMNVEV (reference sequence). The CDR3 is 15 residues long. The CDR3 is CASSPPGQGNTEAFF. DNA for the CDR3: TGTGCCAGCAGTCCGCCGGGACAGGGGAACACTGAAGCTTTCTTT.

This clonotype was recorded at least ten times. The chain couples TRBV3-1 to TRBJ2-3; D gene unclear. The CDR3 consists of 16 residues. Between the trimmed V and J ends, which lost 0 bases and 5 bases, there was a span of 15 bases. Germline V CDR1 and CDR2: LGHDT, YNNKEL (reference sequence). The CDR3 protein is CASSQDGFGPGDTQYF. CDR3 bases: TGTGCCAGCAGCCAAGATGGGTTCGGGCCTGGAGATACGCAGTATTTT.

The chain uses TRBV30 and TRBJ2-3, with 8 bases aligning to TRBD2. Germline values: CDR1 GTSNPN, CDR2 SVGIG (reference sequence). The CDR3 totals 15 residues. Germline trimming cut 0 bases from V and 4 bases from J; bases unmatched to any gene: 6. CDR3 protein: CAWSVTGGGPDTQYF. CDR3 bases: TGTGCCTGGAGTGTAACGGGAGGGGGGCCAGATACGCAGTATTTT.

This clonotype was counted a few times. The chain links TRBV6-1 to TRBJ2-7; 9 bases align to TRBD1. Germline loops: CDR1 MNHNS, CDR2 SASEGT. J gave up 6 bases and V 8 bases, and 8 bases lay outside the gene matches. This CDR3 is 13 amino acids long. The CDR3 sequence is CASPSDRGFEQYF. CDR3 in DNA: TGTGCCAGCCCCTCGGACAGGGGTTTCGAGCAGTACTTC.

This clonotype was seen repeatedly, ten times or more. This CDR3 reads CASSSTGTGNSPLHF. DNA for the CDR3: TGTGCCAGCAGCTCGACCGGGACAGGCAATTCACCCCTCCACTTT. V is TRBV7-8 and J is TRBJ1-6, with 8 nucleotides matching TRBD1. The CDR3 sequence is 15 residues long. Per the germline V gene, CDR1 is SGHVS and CDR2 is FQNEAQ. The trim removed 4 bases at V and 7 bases at J, leaving 6 bases unmatched.

The chain combines TRBV20-1 with TRBJ2-3, with 7 bases identical to TRBD2. CDR1 and CDR2 (germline): DFQATT, SNEGSKA (reference sequence). The CDR3 length is 15 residues. J lost 0 bases, V lost 3 bases, and 6 bases had no gene match. CDR3: CSARFLAASTDTQYF. The CDR3 DNA reads as TGCAGTGCTAGGTTTCTAGCGGCTAGCACAGATACGCAGTATTTT.

The chain links TRBV6-2 or TRBV6-3 to TRBJ2-7, with 9 bases aligning to TRBD1. Losses at the gene ends were 6 bases for V and 7 bases for J; bases not matched to a gene: 16. This CDR3 is built from 16 residues. Germline lookup yields CDR1 MNHEY and CDR2 SVGEGT. CDR3 in amino acids: CASSLLPGQGNNEQYF. In DNA, the CDR3 is TGTGCCAGCAGCCTATTACCGGGACAGGGTAACAATGAGCAGTACTTC.

This clonotype has only a few counts. This chain links TRBV14 with TRBJ1-2; unclear D gene. Germline lookup yields CDR1 SGHDN and CDR2 FVKESK. This CDR3 comprises 13 residues. Trimming left V 5 bases short and J 6 bases short, with 13 bases between. CDR3: CASSKRLGHGYTF. The CDR3 DNA reads TGTGCCAGCAGCAAACGTCTAGGGCATGGCTACACCTTC. Supplemented by reference TRBV14 and TRBJ1-2, the full variable domain reads EAGVTQFPSHSVIEKGQTVTLRCDPISGHDNLYWYRRVMGKEIKFLLHFVKESKQDESGMPNNRFLAERTGGTYSTLKVQPAELEDSGVYFCASSKRLGHGYTFGSGTRLTVV.

This clonotype occurred a few times. The V call is TRBV4-3, the J call TRBJ2-5; 9 nucleotides match TRBD1. CDR3 length: 15 residues. Germline values: CDR1 LGHNA, CDR2 YSLEER. V lost 1 base, J lost 4 bases, and 4 bases stayed unmatched. The CDR3 sequence is CASSQGGTGIETQYF. CDR3 in DNA: TGCGCCAGCAGCCAAGGGGGGACAGGGATAGAGACCCAGTACTTC.

V and J are TRBV6-1 and TRBJ2-3; TRBD1 matches 9 bases. Germline loops: CDR1 MNHNS, CDR2 SASEGT. After removal of 5 bases from V and 3 bases from J, the junction contained 9 bases not matched to a gene. The CDR3 sequence is 16 residues long. The CDR3 loop is CASSRQGGGLTDTQYF. The CDR3 bases are TGTGCCAGCAGTCGACAGGGGGGAGGGTTGACAGATACGCAGTATTTT.

The chain employs TRBV19 and TRBJ1-5, with D possibly being TRBD1 (5 bases). Per the germline V gene, CDR1 is LNHDA and CDR2 is SQIVND (reference sequence). Trimming pared 5 bases from V and 4 bases from J, leaving 15 bases between. This CDR3 has 15 amino acids. CDR3: CASSGQGLYNQPQHF. The CDR3 bases are TGTGCCAGTAGTGGGCAGGGTTTGTATAATCAGCCCCAGCATTTT.

This chain joins TRBV27 and TRBJ2-2; 8 bases are shared with TRBD1. The CDR3 runs to 15 residues. Per germline, CDR1 MNHEY and CDR2 SMNVEV (reference sequence). Trimming took 6 bases from V and 4 from J; bases not matched to a gene: 7. CDR3 region: CASREGQGFTGELFF. The DNA of the CDR3 is TGTGCCAGCAGGGAAGGACAGGGATTCACCGGGGAGCTGTTTTTT.

This clonotype was counted many times. The DNA for the CDR3 is TGCGCCAGCAGCCATACGTTCAACAGGGGGTTCGGCTATGGCTACACCTTC. It encodes CASSHTFNRGFGYGYTF. The rearrangement joins TRBV4-3 to TRBJ1-2; 8 bases agree with TRBD1. CDR1 and CDR2 (germline): LGHNA, YSLEER. Unmatched junction bases numbered 13, after V lost 3 bases and J lost 4 bases. This CDR3 has 17 amino acids.

This clonotype was recorded at least ten times. The chain links TRBV29-1 to TRBJ2-5, with 9 positions matching TRBD1. The V gene end was trimmed by 7 bases and the J gene end by 3 bases; junction bases not matched to a gene: 9. Germline CDR1 is SQVTM and CDR2 is ANQGSEA. CDR3 length equals 14 residues. The CDR3 here is CSGGTGFGEETQYF. DNA of the CDR3: TGCAGCGGAGGGACAGGGTTTGGGGAAGAGACCCAGTACTTC.

This clonotype has ten or more counts. The chain recombines TRBV7-2 with TRBJ2-1, with TRBD2 identical over 14 bases. V shed 5 bases, J shed 6 bases, and the junction held 6 bases outside the gene matches. The length of the CDR3 is 16 residues. Germline assignment: CDR1 SGHTA and CDR2 FQGNSA. The CDR3 region is CASSLRLAGGGNEQFF. CDR3 nucleotide sequence: TGTGCCAGCAGCCTCCGACTAGCGGGAGGGGGCAATGAGCAGTTCTTC.